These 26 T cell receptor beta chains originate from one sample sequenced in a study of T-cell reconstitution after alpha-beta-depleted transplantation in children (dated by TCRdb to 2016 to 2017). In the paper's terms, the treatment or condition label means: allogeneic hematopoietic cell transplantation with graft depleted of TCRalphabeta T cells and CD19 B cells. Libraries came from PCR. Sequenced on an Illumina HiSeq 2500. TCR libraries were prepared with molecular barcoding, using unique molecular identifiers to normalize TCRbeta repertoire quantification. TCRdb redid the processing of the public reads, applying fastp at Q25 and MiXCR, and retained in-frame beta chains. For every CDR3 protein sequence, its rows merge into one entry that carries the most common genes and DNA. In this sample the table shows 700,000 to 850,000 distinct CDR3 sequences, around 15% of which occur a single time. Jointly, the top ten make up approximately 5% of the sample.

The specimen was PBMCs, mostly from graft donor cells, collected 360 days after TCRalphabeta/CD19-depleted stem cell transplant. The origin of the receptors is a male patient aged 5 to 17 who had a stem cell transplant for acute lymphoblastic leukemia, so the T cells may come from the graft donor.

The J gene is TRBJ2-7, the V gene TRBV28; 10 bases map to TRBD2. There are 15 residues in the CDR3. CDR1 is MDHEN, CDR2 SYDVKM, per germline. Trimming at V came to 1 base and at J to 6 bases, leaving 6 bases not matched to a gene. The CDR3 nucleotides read TGTGCCAGCAGTTTATATCTAGCGGGAGAGCGCGAGCAGTACTTC. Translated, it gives CASSLYLAGEREQYF.

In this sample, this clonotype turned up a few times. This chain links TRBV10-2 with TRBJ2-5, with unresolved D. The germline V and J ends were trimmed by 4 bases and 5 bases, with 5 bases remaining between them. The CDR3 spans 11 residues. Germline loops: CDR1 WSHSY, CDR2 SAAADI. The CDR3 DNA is TGCGCCAGCAGTGGGATTGAGACCCAGTACTTC. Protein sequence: CASSGIETQYF.

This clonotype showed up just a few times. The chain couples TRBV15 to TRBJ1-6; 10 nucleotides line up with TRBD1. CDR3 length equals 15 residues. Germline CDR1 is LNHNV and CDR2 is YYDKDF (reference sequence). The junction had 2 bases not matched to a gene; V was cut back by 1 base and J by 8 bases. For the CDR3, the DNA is TGTGCCACCAGCAGAGCCGGGACAGGGGATTCACCCCTCCACTTT. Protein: CATSRAGTGDSPLHF. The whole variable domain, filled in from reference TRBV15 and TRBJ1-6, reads DAMVIQNPRYQVTQFGKPVTLSCSQTLNHNVMYWYQQKSSQAPKLLFHYYDKDFNNEADTPDNFQSRRPNTSFCFLDIRSPGLGDTAMYLCATSRAGTGDSPLHFGNGTRLTVT.

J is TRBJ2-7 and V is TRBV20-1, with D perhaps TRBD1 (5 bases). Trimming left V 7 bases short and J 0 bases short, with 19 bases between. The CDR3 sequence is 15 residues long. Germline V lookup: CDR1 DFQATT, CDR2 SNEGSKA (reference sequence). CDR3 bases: TGCAGTGTCGCCCCCAGACAGCCTAGCTCCTACGAGCAGTACTTC. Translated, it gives CSVAPRQPSSYEQYF.

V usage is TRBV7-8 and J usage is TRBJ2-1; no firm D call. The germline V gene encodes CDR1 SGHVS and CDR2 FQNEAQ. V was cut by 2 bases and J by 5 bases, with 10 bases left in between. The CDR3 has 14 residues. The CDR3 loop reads CASSLIRPNNEQFF. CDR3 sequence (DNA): TGTGCCAGCAGCTTAATCCGGCCAAACAATGAGCAGTTCTTC. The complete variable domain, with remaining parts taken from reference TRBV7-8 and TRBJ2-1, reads GAGVSQSPRYKVAKRGQDVALRCDPISGHVSLFWYQQALGQGPEFLTYFQNEAQLDKSGLPSDRFFAERPEGSVSTLKIQRTQQEDSAVYLCASSLIRPNNEQFFGPGTRLTVL.

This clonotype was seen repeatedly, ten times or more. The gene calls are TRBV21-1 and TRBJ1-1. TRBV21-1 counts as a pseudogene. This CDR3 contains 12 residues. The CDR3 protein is CASIRDTGEAFF. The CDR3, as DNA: TGTGCCAGCATTCGGGATACGGGTGAAGCTTTCTTT.

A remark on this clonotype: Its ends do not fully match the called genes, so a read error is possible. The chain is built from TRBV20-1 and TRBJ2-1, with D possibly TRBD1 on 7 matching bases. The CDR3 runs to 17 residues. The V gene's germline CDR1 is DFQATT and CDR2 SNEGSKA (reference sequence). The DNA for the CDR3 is TGCTGTGCTCGCCGTATTTGGTCAGGGGGGTCCTACAATGAGCAGTTCTTC. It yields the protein CCARRIWSGGSYNEQFF.

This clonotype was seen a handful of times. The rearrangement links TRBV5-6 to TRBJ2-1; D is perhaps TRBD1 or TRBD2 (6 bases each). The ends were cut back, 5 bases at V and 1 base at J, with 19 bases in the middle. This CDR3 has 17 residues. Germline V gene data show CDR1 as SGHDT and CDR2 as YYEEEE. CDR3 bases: TGTGCCAGCAGAGGGGGGCAGGCTCGGTTGTCCTACAATGAGCAGTTCTTC. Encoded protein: CASRGGQARLSYNEQFF.

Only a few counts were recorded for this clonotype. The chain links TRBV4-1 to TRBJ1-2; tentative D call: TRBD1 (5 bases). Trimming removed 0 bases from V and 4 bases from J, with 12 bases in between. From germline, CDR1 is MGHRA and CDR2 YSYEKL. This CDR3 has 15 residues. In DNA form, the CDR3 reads TGCGCCAGCAGCCAAGAGGGGCAGGGAAGCTATGGCTACACCTTC. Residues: CASSQEGQGSYGYTF.

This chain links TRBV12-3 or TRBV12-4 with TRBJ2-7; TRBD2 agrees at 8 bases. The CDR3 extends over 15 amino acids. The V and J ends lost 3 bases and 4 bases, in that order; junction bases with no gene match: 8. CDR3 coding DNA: TGTGCCAGCAGTTTTGCGGGAGGTGCTGGTTACGAGCAGTACTTC. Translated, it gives CASSFAGGAGYEQYF.

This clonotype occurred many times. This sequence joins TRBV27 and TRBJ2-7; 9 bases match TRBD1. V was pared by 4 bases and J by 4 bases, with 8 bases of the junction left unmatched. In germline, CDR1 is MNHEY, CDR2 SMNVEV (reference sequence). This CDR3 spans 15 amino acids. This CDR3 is CASSYGGQGRYEQYF. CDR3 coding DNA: TGTGCCAGCAGTTACGGGGGACAGGGACGATACGAGCAGTACTTC.

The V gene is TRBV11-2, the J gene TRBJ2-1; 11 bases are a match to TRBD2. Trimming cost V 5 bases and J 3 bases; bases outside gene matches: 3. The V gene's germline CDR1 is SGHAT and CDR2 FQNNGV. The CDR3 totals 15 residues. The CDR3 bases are TGTGCCAGCAGCACGGGACTAGCGGTCTACAATGAGCAGTTCTTC. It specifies CASSTGLAVYNEQFF.

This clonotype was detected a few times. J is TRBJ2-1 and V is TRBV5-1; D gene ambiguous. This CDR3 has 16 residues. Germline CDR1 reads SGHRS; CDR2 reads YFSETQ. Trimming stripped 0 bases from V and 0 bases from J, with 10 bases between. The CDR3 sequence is CASSLGVRSSYNEQFF. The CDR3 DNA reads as TGCGCCAGCAGCTTGGGAGTCCGGAGCTCCTACAATGAGCAGTTCTTC.

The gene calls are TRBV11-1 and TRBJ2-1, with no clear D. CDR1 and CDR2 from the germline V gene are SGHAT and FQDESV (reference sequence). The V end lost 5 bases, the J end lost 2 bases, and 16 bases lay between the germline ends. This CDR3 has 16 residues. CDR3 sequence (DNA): TGTGCCAGCAGCCGTAGTGGAGCCCCCCCCTACAATGAGCAGTTCTTC. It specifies CASSRSGAPPYNEQFF.

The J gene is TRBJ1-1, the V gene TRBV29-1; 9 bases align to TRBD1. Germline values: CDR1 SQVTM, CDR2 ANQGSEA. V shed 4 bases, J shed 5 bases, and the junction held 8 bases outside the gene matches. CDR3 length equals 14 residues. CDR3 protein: CSVGGQGPGTEAFF. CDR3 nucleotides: TGCAGCGTTGGTGGACAGGGGCCAGGAACTGAAGCTTTCTTT.

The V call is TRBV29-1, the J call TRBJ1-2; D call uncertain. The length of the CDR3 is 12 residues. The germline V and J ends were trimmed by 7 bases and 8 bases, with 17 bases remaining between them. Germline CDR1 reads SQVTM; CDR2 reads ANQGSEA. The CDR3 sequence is CSAYGQAEGYTF. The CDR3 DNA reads TGCAGCGCCTACGGGCAGGCGGAGGGCTACACCTTC.

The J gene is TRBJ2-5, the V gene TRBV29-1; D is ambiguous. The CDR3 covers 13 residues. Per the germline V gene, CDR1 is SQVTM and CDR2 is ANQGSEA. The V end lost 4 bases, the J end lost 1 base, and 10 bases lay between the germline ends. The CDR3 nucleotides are TGCAGCGTTGTAAGAAGGGCCCAAGAGACCCAGTACTTC. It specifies CSVVRRAQETQYF.

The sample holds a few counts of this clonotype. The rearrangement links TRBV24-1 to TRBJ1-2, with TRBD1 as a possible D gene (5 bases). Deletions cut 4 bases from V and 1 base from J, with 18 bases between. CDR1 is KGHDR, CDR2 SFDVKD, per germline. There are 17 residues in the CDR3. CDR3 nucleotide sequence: TGTGCCACCAGTGACCCTACGACAGAACGTTATAACTATGGCTACACCTTC. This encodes CATSDPTTERYNYGYTF.

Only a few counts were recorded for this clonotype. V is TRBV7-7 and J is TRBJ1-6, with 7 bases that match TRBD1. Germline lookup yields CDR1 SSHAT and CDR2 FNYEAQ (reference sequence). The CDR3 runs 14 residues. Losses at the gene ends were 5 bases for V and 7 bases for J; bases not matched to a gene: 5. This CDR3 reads CASSLTGRNSPLHF. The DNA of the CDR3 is TGTGCCAGCAGCCTGACAGGGAGAAATTCACCCCTCCACTTT.

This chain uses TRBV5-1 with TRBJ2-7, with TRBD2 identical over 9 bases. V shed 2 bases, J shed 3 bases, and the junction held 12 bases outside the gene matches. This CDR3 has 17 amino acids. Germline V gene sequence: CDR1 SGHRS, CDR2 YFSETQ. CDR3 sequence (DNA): TGCGCCAGCAGCTTAGTAGCGGGAGCGTGGAGTGGCTACGAGCAGTACTTC. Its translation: CASSLVAGAWSGYEQYF.

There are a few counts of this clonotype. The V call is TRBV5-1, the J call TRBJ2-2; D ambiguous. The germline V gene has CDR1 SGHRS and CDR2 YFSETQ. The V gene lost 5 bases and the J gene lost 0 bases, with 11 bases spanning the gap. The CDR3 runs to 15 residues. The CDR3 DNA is TGCGCCAGCAGACAAAGAGACTCGAACACCGGGGAGCTGTTTTTT. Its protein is CASRQRDSNTGELFF.

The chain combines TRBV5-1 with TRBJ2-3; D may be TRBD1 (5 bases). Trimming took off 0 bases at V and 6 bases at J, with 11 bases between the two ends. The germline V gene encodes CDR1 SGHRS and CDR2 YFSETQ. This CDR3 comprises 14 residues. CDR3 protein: CASSLGTHGDTQYF. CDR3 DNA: TGCGCCAGCAGCTTGGGGACACACGGGGATACGCAGTATTTT.

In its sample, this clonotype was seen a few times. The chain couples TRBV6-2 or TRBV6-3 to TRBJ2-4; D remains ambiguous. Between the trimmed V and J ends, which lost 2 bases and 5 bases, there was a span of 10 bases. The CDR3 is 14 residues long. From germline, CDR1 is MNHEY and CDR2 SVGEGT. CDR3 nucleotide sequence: TGTGCCAGCAGTTACATTACGGCTCAAAACATTCAGTACTTC. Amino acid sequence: CASSYITAQNIQYF.

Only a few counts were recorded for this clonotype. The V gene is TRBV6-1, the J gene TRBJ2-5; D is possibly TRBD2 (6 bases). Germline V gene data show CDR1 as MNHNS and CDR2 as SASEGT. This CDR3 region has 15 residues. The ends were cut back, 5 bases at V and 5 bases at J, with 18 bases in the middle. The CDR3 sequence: CASSQVGGERETQYF. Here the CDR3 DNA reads TGTGCCAGCAGTCAAGTCGGAGGGGAAAGGGAGACCCAGTACTTC.

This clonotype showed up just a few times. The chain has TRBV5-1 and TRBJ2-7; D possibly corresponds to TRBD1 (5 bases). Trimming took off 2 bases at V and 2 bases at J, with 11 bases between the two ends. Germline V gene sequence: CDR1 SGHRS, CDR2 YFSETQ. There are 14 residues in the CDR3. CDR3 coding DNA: TGCGCCAGCAGCTTCGACGACAGCCCCTACGAGCAGTACTTC. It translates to CASSFDDSPYEQYF.

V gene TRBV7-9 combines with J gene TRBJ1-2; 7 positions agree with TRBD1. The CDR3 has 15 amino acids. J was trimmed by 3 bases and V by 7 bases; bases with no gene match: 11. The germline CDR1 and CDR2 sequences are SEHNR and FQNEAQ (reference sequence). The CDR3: CASNQPTGPHYGYTF. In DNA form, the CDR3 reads TGTGCCAGCAACCAGCCGACAGGGCCCCACTATGGCTACACCTTC.